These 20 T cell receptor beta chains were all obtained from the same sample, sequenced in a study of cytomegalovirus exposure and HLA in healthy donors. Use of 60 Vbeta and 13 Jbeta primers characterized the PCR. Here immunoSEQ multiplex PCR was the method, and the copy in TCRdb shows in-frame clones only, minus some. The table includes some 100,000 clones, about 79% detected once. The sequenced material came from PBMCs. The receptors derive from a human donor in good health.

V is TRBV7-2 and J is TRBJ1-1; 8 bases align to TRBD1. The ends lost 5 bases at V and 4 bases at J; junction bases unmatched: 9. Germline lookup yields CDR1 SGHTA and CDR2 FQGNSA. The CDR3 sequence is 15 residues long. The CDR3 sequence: CASSENRGVSTEAFF. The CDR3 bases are TGTGCCAGCAGCGAAAACAGGGGGGTTAGCACTGAAGCTTTCTTT.

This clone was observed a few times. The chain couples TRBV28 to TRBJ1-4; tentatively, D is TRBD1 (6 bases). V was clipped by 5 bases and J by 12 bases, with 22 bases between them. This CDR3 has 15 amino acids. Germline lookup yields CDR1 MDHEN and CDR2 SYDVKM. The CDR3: CASSPGQLSLEELFF. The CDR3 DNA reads TGTGCCAGCAGTCCCGGACAGTTATCCCTCGAAGAACTGTTTTTT.

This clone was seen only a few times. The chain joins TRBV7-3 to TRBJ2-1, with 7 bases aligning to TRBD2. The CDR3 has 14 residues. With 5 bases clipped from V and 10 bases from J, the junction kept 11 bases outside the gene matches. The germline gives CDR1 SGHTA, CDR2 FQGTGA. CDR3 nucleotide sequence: TGTGCCAGCAGCCCCGGGGGGAGTGGAGCCGAGCAGTTCTTC. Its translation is CASSPGGSGAEQFF.

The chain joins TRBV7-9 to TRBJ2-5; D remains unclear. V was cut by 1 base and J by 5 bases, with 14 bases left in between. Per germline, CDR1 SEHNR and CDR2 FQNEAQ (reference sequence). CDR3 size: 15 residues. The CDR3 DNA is TGTGCCAGCAGCTTAGAACAGACAAGAAGGGAGACCCAGTACTTC. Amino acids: CASSLEQTRRETQYF.

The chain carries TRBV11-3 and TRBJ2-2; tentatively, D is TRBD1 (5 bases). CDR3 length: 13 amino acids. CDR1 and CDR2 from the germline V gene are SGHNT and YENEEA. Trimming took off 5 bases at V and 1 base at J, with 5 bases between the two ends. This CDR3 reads CASSQGNTGELFF. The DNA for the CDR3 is TGTGCCAGCAGCCAGGGGAACACCGGGGAGCTGTTTTTT. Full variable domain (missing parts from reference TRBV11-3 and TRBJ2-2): EAGVVQSPRYKIIEKKQPVAFWCNPISGHNTLYWYLQNLGQGPELLIRYENEEAVDDSQLPKDRFSAERLKGVDSTLKIQPAELGDSAVYLCASSQGNTGELFFGEGSRLTVL.

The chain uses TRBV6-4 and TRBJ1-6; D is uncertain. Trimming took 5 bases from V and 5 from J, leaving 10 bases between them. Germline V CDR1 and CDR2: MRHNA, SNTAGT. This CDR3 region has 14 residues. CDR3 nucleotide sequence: TGTGCCAGCAGTCCCAAGAGGGATAATTCACCCCTCCACTTT. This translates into CASSPKRDNSPLHF.

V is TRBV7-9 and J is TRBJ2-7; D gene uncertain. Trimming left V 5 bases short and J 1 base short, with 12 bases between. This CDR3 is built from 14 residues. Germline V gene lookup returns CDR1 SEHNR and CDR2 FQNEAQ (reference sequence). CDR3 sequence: CASSSAAPSYEQYF. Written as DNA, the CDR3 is TGTGCCAGCAGCAGCGCGGCACCATCCTACGAGCAGTACTTC.

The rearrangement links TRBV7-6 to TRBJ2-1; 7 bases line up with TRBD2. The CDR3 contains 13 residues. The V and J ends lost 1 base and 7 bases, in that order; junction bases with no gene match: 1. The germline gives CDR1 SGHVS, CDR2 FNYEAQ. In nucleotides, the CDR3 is TGTGCCAGCAGCTTAGGGGGGGGGAATGAGCAGTTCTTC. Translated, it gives CASSLGGGNEQFF.

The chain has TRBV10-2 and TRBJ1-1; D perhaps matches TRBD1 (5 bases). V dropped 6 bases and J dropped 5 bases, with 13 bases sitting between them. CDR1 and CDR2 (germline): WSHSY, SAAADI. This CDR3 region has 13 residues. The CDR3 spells CASSAGFSTEAFF. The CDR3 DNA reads TGCGCCAGCAGCGCAGGGTTCTCAACTGAAGCTTTCTTT.

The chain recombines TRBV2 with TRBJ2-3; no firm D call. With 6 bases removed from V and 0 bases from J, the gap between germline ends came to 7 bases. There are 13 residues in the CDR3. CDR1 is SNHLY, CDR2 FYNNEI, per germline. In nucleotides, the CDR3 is TGTGCCAGCAGGGTGCGAAGCACAGATACGCAGTATTTT. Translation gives CASRVRSTDTQYF.

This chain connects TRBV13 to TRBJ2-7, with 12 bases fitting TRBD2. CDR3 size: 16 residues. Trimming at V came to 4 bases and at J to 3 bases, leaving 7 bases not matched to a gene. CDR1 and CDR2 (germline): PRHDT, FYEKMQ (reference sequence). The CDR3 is CASSYAGLAGNYEQYF. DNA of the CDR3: TGTGCCAGCAGCTACGCAGGACTAGCGGGGAACTACGAGCAGTACTTC.

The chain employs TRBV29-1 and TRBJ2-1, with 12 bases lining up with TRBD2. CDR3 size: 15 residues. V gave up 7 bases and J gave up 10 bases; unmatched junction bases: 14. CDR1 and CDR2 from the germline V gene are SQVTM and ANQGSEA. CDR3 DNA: TGCAGCGCCCGAAGCCTAGCGGGGGGGCCCGGAGAGCAGTTCTTC. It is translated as CSARSLAGGPGEQFF.

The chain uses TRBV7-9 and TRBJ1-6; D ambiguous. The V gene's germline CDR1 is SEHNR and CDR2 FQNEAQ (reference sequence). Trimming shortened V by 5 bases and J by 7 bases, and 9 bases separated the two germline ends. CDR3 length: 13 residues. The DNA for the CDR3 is TGTGCCAGCAGCGGAGGGAGCAATTCACCCCTCCACTTT. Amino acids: CASSGGSNSPLHF.

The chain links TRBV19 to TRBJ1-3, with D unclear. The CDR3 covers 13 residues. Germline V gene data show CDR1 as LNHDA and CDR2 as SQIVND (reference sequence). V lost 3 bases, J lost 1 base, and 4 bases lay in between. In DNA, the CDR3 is TGTGCCAGTAGTATCGTGTCTGGAAACACCATATATTTT. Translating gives CASSIVSGNTIYF.

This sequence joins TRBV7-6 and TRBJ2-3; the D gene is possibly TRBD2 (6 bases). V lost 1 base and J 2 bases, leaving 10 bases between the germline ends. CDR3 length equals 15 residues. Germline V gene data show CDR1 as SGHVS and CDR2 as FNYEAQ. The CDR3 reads CASSLGWDSTDTQYF. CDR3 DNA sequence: TGTGCCAGCAGCTTAGGGTGGGACTCCACAGATACGCAGTATTTT.

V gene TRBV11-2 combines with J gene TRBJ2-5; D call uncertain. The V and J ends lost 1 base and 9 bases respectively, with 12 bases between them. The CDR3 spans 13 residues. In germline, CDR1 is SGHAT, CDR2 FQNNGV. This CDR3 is CASSLVDTLAQYF. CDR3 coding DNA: TGTGCCAGCAGCTTAGTAGACACCTTGGCCCAGTACTTC.

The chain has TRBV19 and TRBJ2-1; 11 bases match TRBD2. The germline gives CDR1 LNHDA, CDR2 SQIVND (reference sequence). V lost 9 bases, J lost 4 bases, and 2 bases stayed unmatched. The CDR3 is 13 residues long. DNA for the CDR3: TGTGCCAGCCGACTAGCGGGGTACAATGAGCAGTTCTTC. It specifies CASRLAGYNEQFF. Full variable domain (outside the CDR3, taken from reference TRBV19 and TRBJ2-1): DGGITQSPKYLFRKEGQNVTLSCEQNLNHDAMYWYRQDPGQGLRLIYYSQIVNDFQKGDIAEGYSVSREKKESFPLTVTSAQKNPTAFYLCASRLAGYNEQFFGPGTRLTVL.

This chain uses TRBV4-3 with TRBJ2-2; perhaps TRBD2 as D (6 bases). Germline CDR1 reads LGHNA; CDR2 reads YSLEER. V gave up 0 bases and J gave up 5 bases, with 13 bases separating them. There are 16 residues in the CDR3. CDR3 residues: CASSQDAGPSTGELFF. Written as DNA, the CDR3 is TGCGCCAGCAGCCAAGATGCGGGACCGTCTACCGGGGAGCTGTTTTTT.

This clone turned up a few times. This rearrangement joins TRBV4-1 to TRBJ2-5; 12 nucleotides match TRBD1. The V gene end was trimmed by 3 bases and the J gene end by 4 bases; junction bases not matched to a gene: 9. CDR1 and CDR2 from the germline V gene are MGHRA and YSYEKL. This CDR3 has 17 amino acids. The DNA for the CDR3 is TGCGCCAGCAGCCAGGGGACAGGGGGCTTTTTAGGAGAGACCCAGTACTTC. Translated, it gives CASSQGTGGFLGETQYF.

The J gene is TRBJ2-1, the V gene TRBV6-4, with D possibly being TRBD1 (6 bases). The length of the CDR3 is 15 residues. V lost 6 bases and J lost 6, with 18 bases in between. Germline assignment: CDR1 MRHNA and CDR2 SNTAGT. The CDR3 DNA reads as TGTGCCAGCAGCCCACTAAGCGGACAGAGCAATGAGCAGTTCTTC. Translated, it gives CASSPLSGQSNEQFF.